One and the same sample provided the 9 T cell receptor beta chains below, sequenced in a study of blood T cell repertoires in COVID-19. Assay: immunoSEQ multiplex PCR; the TCRdb copy retains only in-frame clones and omits some. The table shows over 450,000 clones, with approximately 92% occurring only once. Input material: peripheral blood. These receptors originate from a man between 18 and 35 years old with COVID-19, enrolled during active disease.

This chain connects TRBV10-3 to TRBJ1-4, with 7 bases fitting TRBD1. The V gene end was trimmed by 0 bases and the J gene end by 7 bases; junction bases not matched to a gene: 11. The CDR3 has 17 residues. Germline V lookup: CDR1 ENHRY, CDR2 SYGVKD. CDR3 DNA sequence: TGTGCCATCAGTGAGTCGGAACAGGGGAGGATTTCTGAAAAACTGTTTTTT. Its translation is CAISESEQGRISEKLFF.

A few counts support this clone. This chain connects TRBV27 to TRBJ1-1; D gene unclear. Germline CDR1 reads MNHEY; CDR2 reads SMNVEV (reference sequence). Trimming removed 8 bases at V and 2 bases at J, with 12 bases between. This CDR3 is 13 amino acids long. CDR3: CASSEDLNTEAFF. The CDR3 DNA sequence: TGTGCCAGCTCCGAGGATCTTAACACTGAAGCTTTCTTT.

This clone was observed a handful of times. V usage is TRBV5-1 and J usage is TRBJ2-1; the match to TRBD1 covers 7 bases. V was pared by 3 bases and J by 8 bases, with 8 bases of the junction left unmatched. This CDR3 comprises 14 residues. Looked up from germline, CDR1 is SGHRS and CDR2 is YFSETQ. CDR3 nucleotides: TGCGCCAGCAGCTCAAGAACAGGGGCCGATGAGCAGTTCTTC. As protein: CASSSRTGADEQFF.

The chain is built from TRBV7-8 and TRBJ2-7; no clear D gene. The CDR3 runs to 15 residues. V lost 4 bases, J lost 1 base, and 14 bases lay in between. In germline, CDR1 is SGHVS, CDR2 FQNEAQ. CDR3 DNA: TGTGCCAGCAGCTCGCCGTGGAGTGTTTCCTACGAGCAGTACTTC. The encoded protein is CASSSPWSVSYEQYF.

This chain uses TRBV3-1 (or the pseudogene TRBV3-2) with TRBJ2-4; 8 positions agree with TRBD1. Unmatched junction bases numbered 4, after V lost 6 bases and J lost 0 bases. CDR3 length equals 15 residues. Germline V gene sequence: CDR1 LGHDT, CDR2 YNNKEL (reference sequence). The CDR3 DNA reads as TGTGCCAGCAGTCGACAGGGGTTAGCCAAAAACATTCAGTACTTC. Protein sequence: CASSRQGLAKNIQYF.

The rearrangement joins TRBV6-5 to TRBJ1-2, with TRBD1 as a possible D gene (5 bases). Trimming shortened V by 0 bases and J by 6 bases, and 14 bases separated the two germline ends. This CDR3 spans 15 amino acids. The V gene's germline CDR1 is MNHEY and CDR2 SVGAGI. The CDR3 region has the DNA TGTGCCAGCAGTTACTCCACAACGGGGGTCGATGGCTACACCTTC. This gives the protein CASSYSTTGVDGYTF.

The V call is TRBV28, the J call TRBJ1-2; no clear D. V dropped 10 bases and J dropped 4 bases, with 19 bases sitting between them. CDR3 size: 14 residues. The germline V gene encodes CDR1 MDHEN and CDR2 SYDVKM. The CDR3 bases are TGTGCCATCCGTTTCGGGGATCGGGCCTATGGCTACACCTTC. Translated: CAIRFGDRAYGYTF.

The chain combines TRBV6-1 with TRBJ1-2; 9 positions match TRBD1. The V gene end was trimmed by 3 bases and the J gene end by 3 bases; junction bases not matched to a gene: 2. This CDR3 is built from 14 residues. Per the germline V gene, CDR1 is MNHNS and CDR2 is SASEGT. DNA of the CDR3: TGTGCCAGCAGTGAGACAGGGGGGGACTATGGCTACACCTTC. It translates to CASSETGGDYGYTF.

The rearrangement joins TRBV5-5 to TRBJ2-5; 11 nucleotides align to TRBD2. The CDR3 extends over 16 amino acids. Germline assignment: CDR1 SGHKS and CDR2 YYEKEE (reference sequence). The V gene end was trimmed by 4 bases and the J gene end by 5 bases; junction bases not matched to a gene: 10. This CDR3 reads CASSTASGRSSETQYF. The DNA for the CDR3 is TGTGCCAGCAGCACAGCTAGCGGGAGGTCGTCCGAGACCCAGTACTTC.